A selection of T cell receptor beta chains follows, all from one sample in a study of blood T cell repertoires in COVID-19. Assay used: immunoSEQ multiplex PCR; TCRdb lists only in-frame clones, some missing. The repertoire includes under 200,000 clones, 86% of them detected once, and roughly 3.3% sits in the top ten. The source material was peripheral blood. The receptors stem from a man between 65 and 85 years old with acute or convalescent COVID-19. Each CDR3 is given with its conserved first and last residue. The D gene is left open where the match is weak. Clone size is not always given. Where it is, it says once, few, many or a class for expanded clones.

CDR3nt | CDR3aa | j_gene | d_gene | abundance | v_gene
TGTGCCAGCAGCCTTGACAGGTACAATCAGCCCCAGCATTTT | CASSLDRYNQPQHF | TRBJ1-5 | - | once | TRBV7-8
TGTGCCACCGTCGGGACAGCTACGTATGGCTACACCTTC | CATVGTATYGYTF | TRBJ1-2 | - | - | TRBV21-1
TGTGCCAGCAGCCCGGGACAGGGGACCTACAATGAGCAGTTCTTC | CASSPGQGTYNEQFF | TRBJ2-1 | TRBD1 | few | TRBV5-5
TGTGCCAGCAAGCAGACAGCTAATTCACCCCTCCACTTT | CASKQTANSPLHF | TRBJ1-6 | - | - | TRBV7-9
TGCGCCAGCAGCTTAAACAGGGTCAATGCGCAGTATTTT | CASSLNRVNAQYF | TRBJ2-3 | - | - | TRBV5-1
TGCAGCGTTGCCGGGATCGATAGCAATCAGCCCCAGCATTTT | CSVAGIDSNQPQHF | TRBJ1-5 | - | - | TRBV29-1
TGTGCCTGGAGTGTGGGGGGTTTTGGGAGCTCCTATAATTCACCCCTCCACTTT | CAWSVGGFGSSYNSPLHF | TRBJ1-6 | - | - | TRBV30
TGTGCCAGCTCACTGACTAGCGGGGTCAATGAGCAGTTCTTC | CASSLTSGVNEQFF | TRBJ2-1 | TRBD2 | - | TRBV18
TGTGCCAGCAGCACTCCGGGACTGGGGCATGAGCAGTTCTTC | CASSTPGLGHEQFF | TRBJ2-1 | - | - | TRBV3-1/TRBV3-2
TGTGCCAGCAGCCCCGGGGGGCCCCGGGAGGGGAACACTGAAGCTTTCTTT | CASSPGGPREGNTEAFF | TRBJ1-1 | - | - | TRBV5-5
TGTGCCAGCAGCTTGAGCGGGACAGGGTATCAGCCCCAGCATTTT | CASSLSGTGYQPQHF | TRBJ1-5 | TRBD1 | - | TRBV5-8
TGTGCCAGCAGCCCCCCCGGCGGGGAGGGGACTGAGCAGTTCTTC | CASSPPGGEGTEQFF | TRBJ2-1 | TRBD2 | - | TRBV7-3
TGTGCCAGCAGTCCACATAGGGGCGATAACTATGGCTACACCTTC | CASSPHRGDNYGYTF | TRBJ1-2 | - | - | TRBV28
TGCGCCAGCAGCCTCGGACAGGTGTATAGTGAGCAGTTCTTC | CASSLGQVYSEQFF | TRBJ2-1 | TRBD1 | once | TRBV4-3
TGTGCCAGCAGCCAAGCCACAGGGATTTCATACTTC | CASSQATGISYF | TRBJ2-5 | - | - | TRBV3-1/TRBV3-2
TGTGCCTGGAGTGTACAGAGGGGGCGCACTGAAGCTTTCTTT | CAWSVQRGRTEAFF | TRBJ1-1 | TRBD1 | - | TRBV30
TGTGCCAGCAGCCCACCGGGGGTATCCTACAATGAGCAGTTCTTC | CASSPPGVSYNEQFF | TRBJ2-1 | - | - | TRBV27
TGTGCCAGCAGTTTATCCCCAAACTATGGCTACACCTTC | CASSLSPNYGYTF | TRBJ1-2 | - | - | TRBV27
TGTGCCAGCAGTTACAGTAGGGGCTACGAGCAGTACTTC | CASSYSRGYEQYF | TRBJ2-7 | - | - | TRBV6-5
TGCGCCAGCAGCCAAGTAGCGGGAGCTGGCGAGCAGTACTTC | CASSQVAGAGEQYF | TRBJ2-7 | TRBD2 | once | TRBV5-1
TGTGCCAGCAGCCTAGGAGGGAACACTGAAGCTTTCTTT | CASSLGGNTEAFF | TRBJ1-1 | - | - | TRBV11-3
TGTGCCTGCCTTCCCGGGGGGGAGTCCACCGGGGAGCTGTTTTTT | CACLPGGESTGELFF | TRBJ2-2 | TRBD2 | - | TRBV30
TGTGCCAGCAGCTTAGACAGAAACACTGAAGCTTTCTTT | CASSLDRNTEAFF | TRBJ1-1 | - | - | TRBV11-3
TGTGCCAGCAGTTACCGGGGGGTGAACACTGAAGCTTTCTTT | CASSYRGVNTEAFF | TRBJ1-1 | - | - | TRBV6-5
TGTGCCAGCAGCTCCTTCAATCAGCCCCAGCATTTT | CASSSFNQPQHF | TRBJ1-5 | - | few | TRBV5-8
TGTGCCAGCAGAGGAGCCCTAGCGGGGGGGTACAATGAGCAGTTCTTC | CASRGALAGGYNEQFF | TRBJ2-1 | TRBD2 | once | TRBV5-8
TGTGCCAGCAGCGGGACAGGGAATGGCTACACCTTC | CASSGTGNGYTF | TRBJ1-2 | TRBD1 | - | TRBV27
TGTGCCAGCAGTTTGGGGCTGGGGACAAAGTATGGCTACACCTTC | CASSLGLGTKYGYTF | TRBJ1-2 | - | - | TRBV27
TGTGCCAGCACTCGCGGGGGCGTAGCGGGGGAAACCGAGCAGTACTTC | CASTRGGVAGETEQYF | TRBJ2-7 | TRBD2 | - | TRBV6-6
TGTGCCAGCAGCCCAAGGGGGGGAGGTACAGATACGCAGTATTTT | CASSPRGGGTDTQYF | TRBJ2-3 | - | once | TRBV7-3
TGCGCCAGCAGAGGTGACAGGGGGTACGAGCAGTACTTC | CASRGDRGYEQYF | TRBJ2-7 | TRBD1 | - | TRBV5-1
TGCGCCAGCAGCTTGACTAGCGGGAGTCGTATTGAGCAGTTCTTC | CASSLTSGSRIEQFF | TRBJ2-1 | TRBD2 | once | TRBV5-1
TGTGCCAGCAGCTTACTAGCGGGAGGGCGAGAGACCCAGTACTTC | CASSLLAGGRETQYF | TRBJ2-5 | TRBD2 | - | TRBV5-4
TGCGCCAGCAGCCAAGGCCTGGGACAGGGCAGGACCCAGTACTTC | CASSQGLGQGRTQYF | TRBJ2-5 | TRBD1 | - | TRBV4-3
TGCGCCAGCACCCGGGACAGTTACAATGAGCAGTTCTTC | CASTRDSYNEQFF | TRBJ2-1 | TRBD1 | - | TRBV5-1
TGTGCCATCAGTAGACAGGGAGCGGGCACCGGGGAGCTGTTTTTT | CAISRQGAGTGELFF | TRBJ2-2 | - | - | TRBV10-3
TGTGCCAGCAGTTTATCCGCCCCACAAGATGAGCAGTTCTTC | CASSLSAPQDEQFF | TRBJ2-1 | - | - | TRBV27